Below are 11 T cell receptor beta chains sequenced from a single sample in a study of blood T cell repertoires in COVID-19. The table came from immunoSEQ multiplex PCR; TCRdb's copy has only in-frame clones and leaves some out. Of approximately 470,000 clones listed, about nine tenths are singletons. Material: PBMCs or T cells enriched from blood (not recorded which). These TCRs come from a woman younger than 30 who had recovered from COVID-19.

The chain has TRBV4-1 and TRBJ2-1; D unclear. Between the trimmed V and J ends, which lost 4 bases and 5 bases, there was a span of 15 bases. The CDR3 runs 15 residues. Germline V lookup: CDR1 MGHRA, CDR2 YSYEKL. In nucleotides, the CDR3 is TGCGCCAGCAGCCGAGCTGTGTCCCGGGACAATGAGCAGTTCTTC. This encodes CASSRAVSRDNEQFF.

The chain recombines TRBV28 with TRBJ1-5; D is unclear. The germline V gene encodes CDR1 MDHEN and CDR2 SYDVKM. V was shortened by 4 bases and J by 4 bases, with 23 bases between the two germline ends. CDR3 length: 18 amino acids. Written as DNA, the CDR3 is TGTGCCAGCAGTTCGGGGATTGGGAGAGGACGGATGAATCAGCCCCAGCATTTT. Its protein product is CASSSGIGRGRMNQPQHF.

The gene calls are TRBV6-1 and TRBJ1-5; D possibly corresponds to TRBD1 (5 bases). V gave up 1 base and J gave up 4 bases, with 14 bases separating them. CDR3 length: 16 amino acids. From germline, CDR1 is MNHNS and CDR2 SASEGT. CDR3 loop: CASSEVEGVGNQPQHF. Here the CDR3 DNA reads TGTGCCAGCAGTGAAGTGGAAGGGGTAGGGAATCAGCCCCAGCATTTT.

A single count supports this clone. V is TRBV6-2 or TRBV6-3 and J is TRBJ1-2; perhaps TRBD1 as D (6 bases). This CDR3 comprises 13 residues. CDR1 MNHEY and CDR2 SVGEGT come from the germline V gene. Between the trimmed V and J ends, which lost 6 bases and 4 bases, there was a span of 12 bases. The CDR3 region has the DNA TGTGCCAGCAGCCTACAGGGTGCCTATGGCTACACCTTC. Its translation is CASSLQGAYGYTF.

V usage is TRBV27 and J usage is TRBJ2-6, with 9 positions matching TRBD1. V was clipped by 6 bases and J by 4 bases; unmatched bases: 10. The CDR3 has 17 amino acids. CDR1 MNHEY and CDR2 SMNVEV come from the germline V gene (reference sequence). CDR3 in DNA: TGTGCCAGCAGGTACCGGGACAGGGCTTGGGGGGCCAACGTCCTGACTTTC. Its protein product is CASRYRDRAWGANVLTF.

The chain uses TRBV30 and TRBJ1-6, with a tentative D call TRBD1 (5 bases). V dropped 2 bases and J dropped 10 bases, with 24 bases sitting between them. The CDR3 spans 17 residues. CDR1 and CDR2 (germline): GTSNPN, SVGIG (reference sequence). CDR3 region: CAWSLYGDSFSSSPLHF. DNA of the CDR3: TGTGCCTGGAGTTTGTATGGTGACAGTTTTTCATCCTCACCCCTCCACTTT.

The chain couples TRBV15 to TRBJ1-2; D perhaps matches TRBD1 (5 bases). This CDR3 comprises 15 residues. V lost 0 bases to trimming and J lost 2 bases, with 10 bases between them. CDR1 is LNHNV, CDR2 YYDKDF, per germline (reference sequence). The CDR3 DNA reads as TGTGCCACCAGCAGAGAGGGGCAGAGCAACTATGGCTACACCTTC. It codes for CATSREGQSNYGYTF.

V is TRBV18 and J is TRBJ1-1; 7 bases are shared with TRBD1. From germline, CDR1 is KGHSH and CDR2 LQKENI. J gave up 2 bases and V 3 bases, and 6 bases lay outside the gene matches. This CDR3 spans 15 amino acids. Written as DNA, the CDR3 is TGTGCCAGCTCACCGACAGGGTCCGAAAACACTGAAGCTTTCTTT. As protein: CASSPTGSENTEAFF.

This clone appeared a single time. In nucleotides, the CDR3 is TGTGCCAGCAGAAGACAGGGGGAGGGCGAGCAGTACTTC. Protein: CASRRQGEGEQYF. The rearrangement uses TRBV2 and TRBJ2-7; TRBD1 matches at 9 bases. The junction had 6 bases not matched to a gene; V was cut back by 6 bases and J by 6 bases. This CDR3 region has 13 residues. Germline values: CDR1 SNHLY, CDR2 FYNNEI.

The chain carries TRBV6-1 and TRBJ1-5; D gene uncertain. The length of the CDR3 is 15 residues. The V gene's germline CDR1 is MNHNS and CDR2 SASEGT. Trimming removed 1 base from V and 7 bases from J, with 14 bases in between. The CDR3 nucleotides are TGTGCCAGCAGTGAAGAGAACGAACGGCGGCAGCCCCAGCATTTT. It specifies CASSEENERRQPQHF.

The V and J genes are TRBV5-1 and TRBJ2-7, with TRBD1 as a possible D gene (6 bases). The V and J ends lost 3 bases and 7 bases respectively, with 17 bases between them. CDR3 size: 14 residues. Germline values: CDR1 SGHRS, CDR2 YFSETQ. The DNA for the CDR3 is TGCGCCAGCAGCTCGGACAGAACCTTGGGGGAGCAGTACTTC. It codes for CASSSDRTLGEQYF.